One and the same sample provided the 26 T cell receptor beta chains below, sequenced in a study of identical twins (dated by TCRdb to the mid-2010s). Library preparation employed 5' RACE. The run used an Illumina HiSeq 2000. TCRdb reprocessed the public reads (quality trimming at Q25 with fastp, clone calling with MiXCR) and kept in-frame beta chains. Merged by CDR3 protein, the rows form single entries marked with the most common genes and DNA. Within this sample are more than 1.5 million distinct CDR3 sequences, with about 31% of them counted one time only. About 0.27% of the sample is in the top ten clones. Sequenced input: cord blood. These receptors came from a newborn girl in good health.

The rearrangement uses TRBV7-2 and TRBJ1-1; TRBD1 might be the D (5 bases). Trimming cost V 3 bases and J 6 bases, with 14 bases left between them. The germline V gene has CDR1 SGHTA and CDR2 FQGNSA. The CDR3 contains 14 residues. Here the CDR3 DNA reads TGTGCCAGCAGCTTTAGCCAGGGAGTAGCTGAAGCTTTCTTT. Amino acid sequence: CASSFSQGVAEAFF.

The V and J genes are TRBV15 and TRBJ2-1, with 10 bases fitting TRBD2. The germline V gene has CDR1 LNHNV and CDR2 YYDKDF (reference sequence). J gave up 3 bases and V 8 bases, and 10 bases lay outside the gene matches. The CDR3 is made up of 16 amino acids. The CDR3 spells CATRGSSGGIYNEQFF. CDR3 DNA sequence: TGTGCCACCCGAGGGAGTAGCGGGGGGATCTACAATGAGCAGTTCTTC.

The chain has TRBV4-2 and TRBJ1-6, with D uncertain. Trimming stripped 0 bases from V and 7 bases from J, with 7 bases between. Germline values: CDR1 LGHNA, CDR2 YNFKEQ. The CDR3 loop spans 14 amino acids. CDR3 sequence reads: CASSQDNTNSPLHF. The CDR3 DNA sequence: TGTGCCAGCAGCCAAGATAACACCAATTCACCCCTCCACTTT.

This clonotype was observed a few times. The chain is built from TRBV6-1 and TRBJ2-5, with D perhaps TRBD1 or TRBD2 (5 bases each). Between the trimmed V and J ends, which lost 5 bases and 5 bases, there was a span of 18 bases. CDR3 length: 15 amino acids. Per the germline V gene, CDR1 is MNHNS and CDR2 is SASEGT. In nucleotides, the CDR3 is TGTGCCAGCAGTTCCGGGGCCATCCCGAGGGAGACCCAGTACTTC. Encoded protein: CASSSGAIPRETQYF.

This clonotype was seen a handful of times. The chain joins TRBV12-3 or TRBV12-4 to TRBJ2-7; 8 nucleotides match TRBD1. The CDR3 runs to 14 residues. V shed 5 bases, J shed 4 bases, and the junction held 7 bases outside the gene matches. In DNA, the CDR3 is TGTGCCAGCAGTACAAGACAGGGGAAATACGAGCAGTACTTC. Translating gives CASSTRQGKYEQYF.

In this sample, this clonotype turned up a few times. The chain joins TRBV10-3 to TRBJ1-1; D is possibly TRBD1 (5 bases). This CDR3 comprises 14 residues. With 8 bases removed from V and 1 base from J, the gap between germline ends came to 14 bases. CDR1 and CDR2 (germline): ENHRY, SYGVKD. The CDR3 sequence is CAIGAGRENTEAFF. Here the CDR3 DNA reads TGTGCCATCGGCGCGGGACGTGAGAACACTGAAGCTTTCTTT.

The CDR3 region has the DNA TGCGCCAGCAGCCCCCAGGTGAGAGGGATCACTGAAGCTTTCTTT. Residues: CASSPQVRGITEAFF. The rearrangement uses TRBV4-1 and TRBJ1-1; no reliable D call. CDR1 is MGHRA and CDR2 is YSYEKL in the germline V gene. Between the trimmed V and J ends, which lost 4 bases and 4 bases, there was a span of 16 bases. The CDR3 runs 15 residues.

The V call is TRBV7-8, the J call TRBJ2-3, with 10 bases that match TRBD2. The germline V gene has CDR1 SGHVS and CDR2 FQNEAQ. Losses at the gene ends were 5 bases for V and 4 bases for J; bases not matched to a gene: 12. The CDR3 contains 17 residues. This chain's CDR3 is CASSPRWTSGRSDTQYF. CDR3 sequence (DNA): TGTGCCAGCAGCCCCAGATGGACTAGCGGTCGGTCAGATACGCAGTATTTT.

About this clonotype: Its ends do not fully match the called genes, so a read error is possible. The chain has TRBV7-2 and TRBJ2-1; TRBD2 aligns across 11 bases. CDR3 length equals 15 residues. Looked up from germline, CDR1 is SGHTA and CDR2 is FQGNSA. The DNA of the CDR3 is TGTGCCAGCAGCTTTAGGTCTAGCGGGAGGAATGGGCAGTTCTTC. This sequence encodes CASSFRSSGRNGQFF. The full variable domain, completed using reference TRBV7-2 and TRBJ2-1, is GAGVSQSPSNKVTEKGKDVELRCDPISGHTALYWYRQSLGQGLEFLIYFQGNSAPDKSGLPSDRFSAERTGGSVSTLTIQRTQQEDSAVYLCASSFRSSGRNGQFFGPGTRLTVL.

This clonotype showed up many times. The V and J genes are TRBV4-2 and TRBJ2-7, with 8 bases aligning to TRBD1. Unmatched junction bases numbered 2, after V lost 0 bases and J lost 4 bases. CDR1 and CDR2 (germline): LGHNA, YNFKEQ. This CDR3 region has 14 residues. DNA for the CDR3: TGTGCCAGCAGCCAAGAGGACAGGGTTTACGAGCAGTACTTC. Its protein is CASSQEDRVYEQYF.

The chain uses TRBV20-1 and TRBJ2-5; D may be TRBD1 (6 bases). V was cut by 4 bases and J by 2 bases, with 14 bases left in between. Looked up from germline, CDR1 is DFQATT and CDR2 is SNEGSKA (reference sequence). The CDR3 has 14 residues. DNA of the CDR3: TGCAGTGCTAAGCCGACAGGACGGCAAGAGACCCAGTACTTC. It translates to CSAKPTGRQETQYF.

Regarding this clonotype: Germline is not matched at one junction end, which may reflect a read error. The chain links TRBV7-7 to TRBJ2-2; 11 positions agree with TRBD2. The germline gives CDR1 SSHAT, CDR2 FNYEAQ (reference sequence). This CDR3 comprises 19 residues. The CDR3 coding sequence is TGTGCTAGCAGCCATGGGACTAGCGGTCTCAACGCGAACACCGGGGAGCTGTTTTTT. Amino acid sequence: CASSHGTSGLNANTGELFF.

This clonotype was recorded many times. The chain uses TRBV12-3 or TRBV12-4 and TRBJ2-7; D is ambiguous. The length of the CDR3 is 13 residues. Trimming removed 7 bases at V and 4 bases at J, with 14 bases between. This CDR3 reads CASTVRSMYEQYF. CDR3 DNA: TGTGCCAGCACCGTTCGGTCAATGTACGAGCAGTACTTC.

The V and J genes are TRBV4-1 and TRBJ1-2, with 7 bases identical to TRBD1. Germline lookup yields CDR1 MGHRA and CDR2 YSYEKL. With V trimmed by 2 bases and J by 6 bases, 18 bases remained unmatched. The CDR3 is 18 residues long. The CDR3 loop reads CASSQFRRTGRERHGYTF. CDR3 DNA: TGCGCCAGCAGCCAATTCCGAAGGACAGGCAGGGAACGGCATGGCTACACCTTC.

This clonotype was observed a handful of times. This rearrangement joins TRBV27 to TRBJ2-3; TRBD2 matches at 9 bases. After removal of 4 bases from V and 2 bases from J, the junction contained 7 bases not matched to a gene. CDR1 and CDR2 from the germline V gene are MNHEY and SMNVEV (reference sequence). This CDR3 contains 16 residues. DNA of the CDR3: TGTGCCAGCAGTTCTCTAGCGGGATTGCTCACAGATACGCAGTATTTT. Translation: CASSSLAGLLTDTQYF.

The rearrangement links TRBV20-1 to TRBJ1-1; D is unresolved. Germline CDR1 and CDR2: DFQATT and SNEGSKA (reference sequence). The CDR3 loop spans 11 amino acids. The chain's CDR3 is CSGRRNTEAFF. CDR3 nucleotides: TGCAGCGGGCGGAGGAATACTGAAGCTTTCTTT.

The CDR3 DNA reads TGCGCCAGCAGCAGGGCAGGACCCTACACAGATACGCAGTATTTT. Its protein is CASSRAGPYTDTQYF. The chain recombines TRBV5-1 with TRBJ2-3; no firm D call. V lost 4 bases, J lost 2 bases, and 14 bases lay in between. The length of the CDR3 is 15 residues. Germline loops: CDR1 SGHRS, CDR2 YFSETQ.

The chain couples TRBV4-2 to TRBJ1-4; the match to TRBD1 covers 8 bases. Trimming took 3 bases from V and 3 from J; bases not matched to a gene: 6. This CDR3 is built from 16 residues. Germline V CDR1 and CDR2: LGHNA, YNFKEQ. The CDR3: CASSQATGVANEKLFF. CDR3 DNA: TGTGCCAGCAGCCAGGCGACAGGGGTGGCTAATGAAAAACTGTTTTTT.

The sample holds a few counts of this clonotype. The rearrangement joins TRBV6-1 to TRBJ2-7, with 9 nucleotides matching TRBD1. The CDR3 consists of 15 residues. The V segment lost 3 bases and the J segment 3 bases; nucleotides outside the gene matches: 6. Germline-derived CDR1 and CDR2 are MNHNS and SASEGT. CDR3 in DNA: TGTGCCAGCAGTGACCAGGGGACAGGGTACTACGAGCAGTACTTC. It specifies CASSDQGTGYYEQYF.

This clonotype was found a few times. The rearrangement joins TRBV20-1 to TRBJ2-6; D remains unclear. Germline-derived CDR1 and CDR2 are DFQATT and SNEGSKA (reference sequence). Trimming shortened V by 7 bases and J by 0 bases, and 7 bases separated the two germline ends. The CDR3 covers 13 residues. This CDR3 reads CSGKDSGANVLTF. The DNA for the CDR3 is TGCAGTGGGAAGGACTCTGGGGCCAACGTCCTGACTTTC.

This chain connects TRBV5-5 to TRBJ2-1; 13 positions match TRBD2. CDR3 length: 19 residues. The J segment lost 0 bases and the V segment lost 5 bases, leaving 11 bases of the junction unmatched. Germline CDR1 is SGHKS and CDR2 is YYEKEE (reference sequence). The CDR3 spells CASSIRGTSGDSSYNEQFF. For the CDR3, the DNA is TGTGCCAGCAGTATAAGGGGGACTAGCGGGGATAGCTCCTACAATGAGCAGTTCTTC.

This clonotype has just a few counts. The chain has TRBV6-5 and TRBJ2-1; perhaps TRBD1 as D (6 bases). Trimming left V 7 bases short and J 9 bases short, with 19 bases between. The CDR3 runs 14 residues. From germline, CDR1 is MNHEY and CDR2 SVGAGI. The CDR3 loop is CASTPWQGLGEQFF. As DNA, the CDR3 is TGTGCCAGCACCCCGTGGCAGGGGTTAGGTGAGCAGTTCTTC.

This chain connects TRBV28 to TRBJ2-4, with no clear D. V was cut by 5 bases and J by 2 bases, with 13 bases left in between. CDR1 is MDHEN and CDR2 is SYDVKM in the germline V gene. CDR3 length: 15 amino acids. CDR3 region: CASSPTTGTKNIQYF. DNA for the CDR3: TGTGCCAGCAGTCCCACCACCGGAACCAAAAACATTCAGTACTTC.

The chain carries TRBV20-1 and TRBJ2-5; TRBD2 matches at 9 bases. The CDR3 has 14 amino acids. Per germline, CDR1 DFQATT and CDR2 SNEGSKA (reference sequence). V was clipped by 5 bases and J by 11 bases; unmatched bases: 15. The CDR3 DNA reads as TGCAGTGCTGTAGCGGGAGCGTGGCACAATGAGCAGTACTTC. Translation gives CSAVAGAWHNEQYF.

This chain uses TRBV3-1 with TRBJ2-7; the D gene is possibly TRBD1 (6 bases). Trimming removed 1 base from V and 5 bases from J, with 12 bases in between. CDR1 LGHDT and CDR2 YNNKEL come from the germline V gene (reference sequence). The CDR3 loop spans 14 amino acids. The CDR3 is CASSQAGAPNEQYF. The CDR3 bases are TGTGCCAGCAGCCAAGCAGGGGCTCCCAACGAGCAGTACTTC.

The chain combines TRBV4-1 with TRBJ2-1, with D uncertain. Gene TRBJ2-7 matches the end of the DNA better, so the J call may be wrong. The CDR3 extends over 18 amino acids. Germline V lookup: CDR1 MGHRA, CDR2 YSYEKL. CDR3 nucleotides: TGCGCCAGCAGCCAAGATCCTTCGTATCCGAGCTCCTACAATGAGCAGTACTTC. Protein product: CASSQDPSYPSSYNEQYF.